This T cell receptor (beta chain) emerged from a study of T cells in women clearing cervical HPV infection. Concerning this clone itself: The CDR3 goes on 3 residues after the read ends, and that part is filled in from the germline J gene.

J was trimmed by 5 bases and V by 5 bases; bases with no gene match: 7. CDR3 size: 14 residues. Germline CDR1 is SGHRS and CDR2 is YFSETQ. Libraries were prepared by immunoSEQ multiplex PCR; TCRdb keeps only in-frame clonotypes and omits some of them. The sample is made up of roughly 40,000 clones, and the top ten hold 4.5% to 6% of it. The source of this sequence is a woman between 18 and 70 years old with a cervical HPV16 infection that either progressed to CIN3+ or cleared (not recorded which). J is TRBJ1-1 and V is TRBV5-1; 9 nucleotides line up with TRBD1. The sample taken for sequencing was blood buffy coat. Here the CDR3 reads CASRPQGAGTEAFF. The sequenced part of the CDR3 DNA is TGCGCCAGCAGGCCACAGGGGGCCGGGACTGAA. The full variable domain, rest sourced from reference TRBV5-1 and TRBJ1-1, is KAGVTQTPRYLIKTRGQQVTLSCSPISGHRSVSWYQQTPGQGLQFLFEYFSETQRNKGNFPGRFSGRQFSNSRSEMNVSTLELGDSALYLCASRPQGAGTEAFFGQGTRLTVV.